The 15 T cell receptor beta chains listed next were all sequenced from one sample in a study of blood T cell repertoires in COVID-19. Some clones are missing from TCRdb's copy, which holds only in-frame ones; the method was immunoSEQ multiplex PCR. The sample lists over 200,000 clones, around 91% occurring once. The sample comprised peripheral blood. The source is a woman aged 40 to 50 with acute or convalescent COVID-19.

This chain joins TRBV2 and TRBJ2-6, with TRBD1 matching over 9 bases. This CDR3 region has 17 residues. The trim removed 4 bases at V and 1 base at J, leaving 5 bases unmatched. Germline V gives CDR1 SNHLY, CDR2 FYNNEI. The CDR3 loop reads CASSGTGALSGANVLTF. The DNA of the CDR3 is TGTGCCAGCAGTGGGACAGGGGCCCTATCTGGGGCCAACGTCCTGACTTTC.

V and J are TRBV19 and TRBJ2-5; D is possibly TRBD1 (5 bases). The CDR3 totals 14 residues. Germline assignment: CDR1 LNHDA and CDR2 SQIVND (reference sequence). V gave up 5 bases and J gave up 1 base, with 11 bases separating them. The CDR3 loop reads CASSPGLVQETQYF. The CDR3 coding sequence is TGTGCCAGTAGTCCAGGGTTAGTCCAAGAGACCCAGTACTTC.

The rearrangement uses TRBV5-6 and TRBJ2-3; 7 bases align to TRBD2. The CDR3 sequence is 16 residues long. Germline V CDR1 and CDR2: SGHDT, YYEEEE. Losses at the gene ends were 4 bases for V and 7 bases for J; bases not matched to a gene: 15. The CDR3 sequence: CASSLVGRGEGNTQYF. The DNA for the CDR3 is TGTGCCAGCAGCCTGGTCGGTCGGGGGGAGGGGAATACGCAGTATTTT.

CDR3 nucleotide sequence: TGTGCCAGCAGCCAAGGGGAGTCAAGGGTATATGGCTACACCTTC. It is translated as CASSQGESRVYGYTF. V usage is TRBV3-1 (or the pseudogene TRBV3-2) and J usage is TRBJ1-2; D is unresolved. V was cut by 1 base and J by 5 bases, with 14 bases left in between. This CDR3 is 15 amino acids long. Germline CDR1 and CDR2: LGHDT and YNNKEL (reference sequence).

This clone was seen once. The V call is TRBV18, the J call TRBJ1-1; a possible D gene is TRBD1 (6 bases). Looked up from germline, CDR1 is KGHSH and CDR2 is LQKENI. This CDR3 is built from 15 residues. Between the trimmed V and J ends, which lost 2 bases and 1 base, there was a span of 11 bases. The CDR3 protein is CASSPKQGSNTEAFF. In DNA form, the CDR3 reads TGTGCCAGCTCACCAAAACAGGGTTCGAACACTGAAGCTTTCTTT.

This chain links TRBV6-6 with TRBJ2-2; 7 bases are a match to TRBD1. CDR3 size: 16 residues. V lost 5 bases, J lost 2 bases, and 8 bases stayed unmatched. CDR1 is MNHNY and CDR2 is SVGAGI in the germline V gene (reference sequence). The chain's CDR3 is CASSKIGTDNTGELFF. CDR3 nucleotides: TGTGCCAGCAGTAAAATAGGGACAGACAACACCGGGGAGCTGTTTTTT.

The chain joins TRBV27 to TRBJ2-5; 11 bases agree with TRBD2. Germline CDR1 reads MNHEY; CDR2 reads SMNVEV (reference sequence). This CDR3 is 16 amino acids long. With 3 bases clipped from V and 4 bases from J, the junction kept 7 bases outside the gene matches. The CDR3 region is CASSFLAGGHRETQYF. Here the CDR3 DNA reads TGTGCCAGCAGTTTCCTAGCGGGGGGCCATAGAGAGACCCAGTACTTC.

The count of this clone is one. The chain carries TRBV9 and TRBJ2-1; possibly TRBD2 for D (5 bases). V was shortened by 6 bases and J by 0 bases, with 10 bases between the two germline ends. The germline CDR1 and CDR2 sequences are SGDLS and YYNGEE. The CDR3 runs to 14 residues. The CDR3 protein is CASNGTSSYNEQFF. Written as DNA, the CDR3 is TGTGCCAGCAATGGAACTAGCTCCTACAATGAGCAGTTCTTC.

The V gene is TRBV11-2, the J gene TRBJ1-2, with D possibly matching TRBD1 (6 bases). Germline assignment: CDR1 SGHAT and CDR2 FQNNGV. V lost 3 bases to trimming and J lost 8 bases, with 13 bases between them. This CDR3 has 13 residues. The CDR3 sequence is CASSFGGRRGYTF. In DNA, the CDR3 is TGTGCCAGCAGCTTCGGGGGGCGACGAGGCTACACCTTC.

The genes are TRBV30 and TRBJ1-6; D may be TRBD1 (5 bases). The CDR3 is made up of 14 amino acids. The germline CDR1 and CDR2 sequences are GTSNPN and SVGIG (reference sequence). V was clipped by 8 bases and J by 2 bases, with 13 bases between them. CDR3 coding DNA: TGTGCCGGCCACCCAGGGACCTATAATTCACCCCTCCACTTT. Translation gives CAGHPGTYNSPLHF.

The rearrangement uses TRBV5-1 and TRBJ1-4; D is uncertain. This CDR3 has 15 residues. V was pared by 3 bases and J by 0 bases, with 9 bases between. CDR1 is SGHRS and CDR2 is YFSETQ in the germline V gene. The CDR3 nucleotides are TGCGCCAGCAGCTCGCGGGGAACAACTAATGAAAAACTGTTTTTT. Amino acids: CASSSRGTTNEKLFF.

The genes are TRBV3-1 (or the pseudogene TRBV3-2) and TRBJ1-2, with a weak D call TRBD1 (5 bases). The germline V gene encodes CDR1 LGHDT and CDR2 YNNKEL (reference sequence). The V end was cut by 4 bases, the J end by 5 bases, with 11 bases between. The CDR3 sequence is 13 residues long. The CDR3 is CASSPKSGYGYTF. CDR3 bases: TGTGCCAGCAGCCCGAAGTCAGGGTATGGCTACACCTTC.

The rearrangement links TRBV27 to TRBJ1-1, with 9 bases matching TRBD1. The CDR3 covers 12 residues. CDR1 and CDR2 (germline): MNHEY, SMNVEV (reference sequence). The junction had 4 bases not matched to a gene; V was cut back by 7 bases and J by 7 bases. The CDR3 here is CASIRQGVEAFF. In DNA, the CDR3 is TGTGCCAGCATTAGACAGGGGGTTGAAGCTTTCTTT.

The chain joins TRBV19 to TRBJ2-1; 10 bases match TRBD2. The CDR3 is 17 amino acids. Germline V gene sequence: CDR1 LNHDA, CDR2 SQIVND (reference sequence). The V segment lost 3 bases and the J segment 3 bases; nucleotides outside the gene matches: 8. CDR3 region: CASSIGLAGAIYNEQFF. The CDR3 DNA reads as TGTGCCAGTAGTATTGGGCTAGCGGGGGCCATCTACAATGAGCAGTTCTTC.

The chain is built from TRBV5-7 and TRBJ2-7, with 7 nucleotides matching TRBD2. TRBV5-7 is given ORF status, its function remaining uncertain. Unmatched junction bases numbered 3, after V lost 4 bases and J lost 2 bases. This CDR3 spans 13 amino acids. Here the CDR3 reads CASSPGTTYEQYV. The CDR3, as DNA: TGTGCCAGCAGCCCGGGGACTACCTACGAGCAGTACGTC.